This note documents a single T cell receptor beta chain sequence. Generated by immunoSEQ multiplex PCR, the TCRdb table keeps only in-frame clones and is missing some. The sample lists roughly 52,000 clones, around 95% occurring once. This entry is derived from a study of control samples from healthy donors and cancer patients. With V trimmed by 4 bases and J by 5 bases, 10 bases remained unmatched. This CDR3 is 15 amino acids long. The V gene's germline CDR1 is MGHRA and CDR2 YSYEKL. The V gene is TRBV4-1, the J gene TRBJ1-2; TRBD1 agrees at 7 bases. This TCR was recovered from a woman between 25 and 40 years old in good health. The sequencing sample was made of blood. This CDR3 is CASSPSFGTAYGYTF. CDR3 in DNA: TGCGCCAGCAGCCCCTCCTTCGGGACAGCATATGGCTACACCTTC.